The 2 T cell receptor beta chains given below trace back to one sample, sequenced in a study of T cell repertoires in ileal Crohn's disease. Repertoires were generated with immunoSEQ multiplex PCR, while TCRdb's copy carries only in-frame clones and drops some. Of about 8,200 clones listed, approximately 96% are singletons. The specimen was ileal tissue. The origin of the receptors is an adult with Crohn's disease.

This clone was seen only once. The chain is built from TRBV2 and TRBJ2-5; perhaps TRBD2 as D (6 bases). CDR3 length equals 14 residues. V was cut by 4 bases and J by 5 bases, with 14 bases left in between. Germline CDR1 is SNHLY and CDR2 is FYNNEI. Written as DNA, the CDR3 is TGTGCCAGCAGTGGAGTCCGGGGGACGGAGACCCAGTACTTC. Translation: CASSGVRGTETQYF.

The CDR3 loop is CASSAPGSSYEQYF. CDR3 nucleotides: TGTGCCAGTAGTGCCCCTGGCAGCTCCTACGAGCAGTACTTC. This chain links TRBV19 with TRBJ2-7; D remains unclear. This CDR3 spans 14 amino acids. The germline V gene has CDR1 LNHDA and CDR2 SQIVND (reference sequence). V lost 5 bases to trimming and J lost 0 bases, with 11 bases between them. Based on the CDR3 plus reference TRBV19 and TRBJ2-7, the full variable domain is DGGITQSPKYLFRKEGQNVTLSCEQNLNHDAMYWYRQDPGQGLRLIYYSQIVNDFQKGDIAEGYSVSREKKESFPLTVTSAQKNPTAFYLCASSAPGSSYEQYFGPGTRLTVT.